Ten or more counts support the clone carrying this T cell receptor (beta chain). The antigen remains undetermined. TCRdb re-called the reads with MiXCR, one entry per CDR3 protein. The sample includes some 150,000 distinct CDR3 sequences, less than 25% of them seen just once. The data are from a study of T cell repertoires in cytomegalovirus infection. Study summary: Public TCR beta signatures provided an indication of both CMV infection and a matching HLA type.

Study-wide results and limits: The study identified carriers of CMV plus the relevant HLA from cumulative public TCR beta family frequency. HLA-C-restricted, CMV-specific TCR beta clonotypes were dominant ex vivo.

What was sequenced was PBMCs. This receptor was obtained from a human donor in good health (CMV status not recorded). Some clones in this sample may be carry-over from other donors' samples.

The CDR3 region has the DNA TGTGCCAGCAGCCCCCCGACAGGGCTCCAAGAGACCCAGTACTTC. Residues: CASSPPTGLQETQYF. V gene TRBV11-2 combines with J gene TRBJ2-5; the match to TRBD1 covers 7 bases. V dropped 5 bases and J dropped 1; count of bases not matched to a gene: 7. The germline CDR1 and CDR2 sequences are SGHAT and FQNNGV. CDR3 length equals 15 residues.